Listed below are T cell receptor beta chains from one sample, sequenced in a study of blood T cell repertoires in COVID-19. Here immunoSEQ multiplex PCR was the method, and the copy in TCRdb shows in-frame clones only, minus some. The sample has some 16,000 clones; more than 75% are singletons. Sequenced input: peripheral blood. The receptors here all came from a man of 80 years or more with active or convalescent COVID-19. The CDR3 runs from the conserved cysteine through the conserved F or W. Fields, in order: V gene, clone size, CDR3 length, D gene, J gene, CDR3 protein, CDR3 DNA. D genes are given only for firm matches. The size entry is marked missing in some rows and otherwise reads once, few, many or a size class.

V gene: TRBV10-3
clone size: NA
CDR3 length: 13
D gene: TRBD1
J gene: TRBJ1-6
CDR3 protein: CAISQGANSPLHF
CDR3 DNA: TGTGCCATCAGTCAGGGGGCTAATTCACCCCTCCACTTT

V gene: TRBV10-3
clone size: NA
CDR3 length: 14
D gene: NA
J gene: TRBJ2-7
CDR3 protein: CAISVETLSYEQYF
CDR3 DNA: TGTGCCATCAGTGTGGAGACTCTCTCCTACGAGCAGTACTTC

V gene: TRBV4-2
clone size: NA
CDR3 length: 15
D gene: NA
J gene: TRBJ2-3
CDR3 protein: CASSQGQANTDTQYF
CDR3 DNA: TGTGCCAGCAGCCAAGGACAAGCAAACACAGATACGCAGTATTTT

V gene: TRBV5-1
clone size: once
CDR3 length: 15
D gene: TRBD1
J gene: TRBJ2-5
CDR3 protein: CASSTGTGLRETQYF
CDR3 DNA: TGCGCCAGCAGCACCGGGACAGGGCTTCGAGAGACCCAGTACTTC

V gene: TRBV5-6
clone size: once
CDR3 length: 13
D gene: TRBD1
J gene: TRBJ2-7
CDR3 protein: CASSRTGTYEQYF
CDR3 DNA: TGTGCCAGCAGCCGGACAGGAACCTACGAGCAGTACTTC

V gene: TRBV19
clone size: NA
CDR3 length: 14
D gene: NA
J gene: TRBJ2-7
CDR3 protein: CASSLDTPTYEQYF
CDR3 DNA: TGTGCCAGTAGTCTGGACACGCCAACCTACGAGCAGTACTTC

V gene: TRBV7-6
clone size: NA
CDR3 length: 15
D gene: TRBD1
J gene: TRBJ1-6
CDR3 protein: CASSPLQGSKSPLHF
CDR3 DNA: TGTGCCAGCAGCCCACTACAGGGGAGTAAGTCACCCCTCCACTTT

V gene: TRBV7-2
clone size: NA
CDR3 length: 12
D gene: TRBD2
J gene: TRBJ2-3
CDR3 protein: CASSLLAGGQYF
CDR3 DNA: TGTGCCAGCAGCTTACTGGCGGGGGGGCAGTATTTT

V gene: TRBV4-2
clone size: NA
CDR3 length: 16
D gene: TRBD2
J gene: TRBJ2-5
CDR3 protein: CASSASLAGFQETQYF
CDR3 DNA: TGTGCCAGCAGCGCCAGTCTAGCGGGCTTCCAAGAGACCCAGTACTTC

V gene: TRBV7-9
clone size: few
CDR3 length: 13
D gene: NA
J gene: TRBJ2-7
CDR3 protein: CASSQGTPYEQYF
CDR3 DNA: TGTGCCAGCAGCCAGGGGACCCCCTACGAGCAGTACTTC